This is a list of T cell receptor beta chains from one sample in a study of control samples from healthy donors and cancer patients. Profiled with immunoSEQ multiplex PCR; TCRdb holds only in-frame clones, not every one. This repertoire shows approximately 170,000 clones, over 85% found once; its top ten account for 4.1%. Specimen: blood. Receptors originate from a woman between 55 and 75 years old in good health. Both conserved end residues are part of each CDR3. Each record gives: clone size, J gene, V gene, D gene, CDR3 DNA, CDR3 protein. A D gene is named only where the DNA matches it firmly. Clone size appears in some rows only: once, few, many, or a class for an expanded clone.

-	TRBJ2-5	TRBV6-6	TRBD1	TGTGCCAGCAGTTCCCAGGGGGCGGTCGAGACCCAGTACTTC	CASSSQGAVETQYF
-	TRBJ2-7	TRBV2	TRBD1	TGTGCCAGCAGTGAATTCGGACAGGACCCCTACGAGCAGTACTTC	CASSEFGQDPYEQYF
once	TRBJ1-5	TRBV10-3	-	TGTGCCATCAGTGAGTACAGGGACAATCAGCCCCAGCATTTT	CAISEYRDNQPQHF
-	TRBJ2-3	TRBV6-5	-	TGTGCCAGCAGTCCGGCAGCCCGGATTGATACGCAGTATTTT	CASSPAARIDTQYF
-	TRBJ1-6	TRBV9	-	TGTGCCAGCAGCGTAGGGCGGAAAGGGATCAATTCACCCCTCCACTTT	CASSVGRKGINSPLHF
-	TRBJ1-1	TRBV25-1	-	TGTGCCAGCAGTGGTCGACAGGAGAACACTGAAGCTTTCTTT	CASSGRQENTEAFF
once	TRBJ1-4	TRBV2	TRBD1	TGTGCCACTGGACAGGGAAAAGGAAAACTGTTTTTT	CATGQGKGKLFF
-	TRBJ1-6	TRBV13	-	TGTGCCAGCAGCTTAGGCCTGCGGGCACTCCGATCACCCCTCCACTTT	CASSLGLRALRSPLHF
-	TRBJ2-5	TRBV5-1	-	TGCGCCAGCAGCTTGGGGGTAGGCAGCCAAGAGACCCAGTACTTC	CASSLGVGSQETQYF
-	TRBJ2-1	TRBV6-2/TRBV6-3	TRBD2	TGTGCCAGCAGTTACGCGGCGGGGGGGAGGCAGTTCTTC	CASSYAAGGRQFF
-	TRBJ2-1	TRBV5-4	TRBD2	TGTGCCAGCAGCCCTTTACGGGGGGGAGACTACGGTGAGCAGTTCTTC	CASSPLRGGDYGEQFF
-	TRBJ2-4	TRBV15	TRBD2	TGTGCCACCCGGGCGGGGGGGCCGATTCAGTACTTC	CATRAGGPIQYF
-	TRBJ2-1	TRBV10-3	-	TGTGCCATCGGGGGCAGCAATGAGCAGTTCTTC	CAIGGSNEQFF
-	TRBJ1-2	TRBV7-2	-	TGTGCCAGCAGCTTATCTTTGTCTCAAGGGGCTTTTGGCTACACCTTC	CASSLSLSQGAFGYTF
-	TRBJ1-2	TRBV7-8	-	TGTGCCAGCAGCTTAGGGGTCAGGGCGCCTTATGGCTACACCTTC	CASSLGVRAPYGYTF
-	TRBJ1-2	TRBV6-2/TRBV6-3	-	TGTGCCAGCAGTTACTCGATGCGGGACGGCTACACCTTC	CASSYSMRDGYTF
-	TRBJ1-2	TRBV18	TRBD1	TGTGCCAGCTCACCAAGGACAGGGTCGAATGGCTACACCTTC	CASSPRTGSNGYTF
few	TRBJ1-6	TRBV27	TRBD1	TGTGCCAGCAAGAACCCGACAGGGGGTAATTCACCCCTCCACTTT	CASKNPTGGNSPLHF
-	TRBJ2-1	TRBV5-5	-	TGTGCCAGCAGCTTGGGAGACGGACTCCTCCATGAGCAGTTCTTC	CASSLGDGLLHEQFF
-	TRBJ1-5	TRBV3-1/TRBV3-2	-	TGTGCCAGCAGCCAAGGACATAGCAATCAGCCCCAGCATTTT	CASSQGHSNQPQHF
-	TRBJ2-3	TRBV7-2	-	TGTGCCAGCAGCCTGGGCCTTCTGGGGGATACGCAGTATTTT	CASSLGLLGDTQYF
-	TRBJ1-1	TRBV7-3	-	TGTGCCAGCAGCTTTTCGGACCGAAACACTGAAGCTTTCTTT	CASSFSDRNTEAFF
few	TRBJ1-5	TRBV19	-	TGTGCCAGTAGTGTCGGGTGGGGGAATCAGCCCCAGCATTTT	CASSVGWGNQPQHF
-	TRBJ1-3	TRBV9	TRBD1	TGTGCCAGCAGCAGAGGGACAGCCTCTGGAAACACCATATATTTT	CASSRGTASGNTIYF